The TCR beta chain under discussion was sequenced for a study of shared clonotypes between healthy human individuals. For this clone: Other nucleotide sequences in the sample specify the same CDR3.

CDR1 is SGHNT and CDR2 is YYREEE in the germline V gene (reference sequence). V lost 4 bases and J lost 3; bases outside the gene matches: 6. The length of the CDR3 is 15 residues. TCRdb keeps only in-frame clones here, not all; method: immunoSEQ multiplex PCR. The table has 2 million to 2.5 million clones, approximately 96% seen once. This TCR was sampled from a man younger than 35 in good health. The specimen sequenced was naive CD4+ T cells sorted from blood. Subset meaning: CD45RA+ positively selected. The chain employs TRBV5-4 and TRBJ2-1; 8 nucleotides line up with TRBD1. The CDR3 region is CASSPGQGSYNEQFF. DNA of the CDR3: TGTGCCAGCAGCCCCGGACAGGGAAGCTACAATGAGCAGTTCTTC.